The 4 T cell receptor beta chains presented below share a single source sample, sequenced in a study of PD-1 blockade in classical Hodgkin lymphoma. Some clones are missing from TCRdb's copy, which holds only in-frame ones; the method was immunoSEQ multiplex PCR. The sample contains 10,000 to 15,000 clones, roughly 84% of which appear only once. All trial patients relapsed after autologous stem cell transplantation. The material was peripheral blood mononuclear cells (PBMCs), obtained at baseline. Source of these receptors: a human donor with classical Hodgkin lymphoma.

The chain uses TRBV19 and TRBJ1-2, with TRBD1 as a possible D gene (5 bases). Germline CDR1 and CDR2: LNHDA and SQIVND (reference sequence). The ends were cut back, 0 bases at V and 3 bases at J, with 8 bases in the middle. CDR3 length: 14 amino acids. CDR3 DNA sequence: TGTGCCAGTAGTATAGATCCGACAGACTATGGCTACACCTTC. This sequence encodes CASSIDPTDYGYTF.

The count of this clone is one. The chain joins TRBV7-2 to TRBJ2-5; D uncertain. The CDR3 runs 12 residues. The germline V and J ends were trimmed by 3 bases and 5 bases, with 7 bases remaining between them. The germline gives CDR1 SGHTA, CDR2 FQGNSA. CDR3 residues: CASSLRWETQYF. CDR3 nucleotide sequence: TGTGCCAGCAGCTTGAGGTGGGAGACCCAGTACTTC.

This clone was counted between two and nine times. The rearrangement joins TRBV5-1 to TRBJ1-1, with 7 bases identical to TRBD1. This CDR3 is 14 amino acids long. Per the germline V gene, CDR1 is SGHRS and CDR2 is YFSETQ. The V segment lost 3 bases and the J segment 3 bases; nucleotides outside the gene matches: 5. The CDR3 DNA reads as TGCGCCAGCAGCTATACACAGGGGTACACTGAAGCTTTCTTT. Amino acids: CASSYTQGYTEAFF.

This chain links TRBV29-1 with TRBJ2-2; D uncertain. Germline values: CDR1 SQVTM, CDR2 ANQGSEA. Trimming removed 8 bases from V and 6 bases from J, with 19 bases in between. The CDR3 length is 14 residues. Written as DNA, the CDR3 is TGCAGCATTAGTAGCCTGGTAGCCGCCGGGGAGCTGTTTTTT. Its protein is CSISSLVAAGELFF.